These T cell receptor beta chains were read from a single sample in a study of radiation and T cells in renal cell carcinoma. Clones were read by immunoSEQ multiplex PCR, and TCRdb kept only the in-frame ones, dropping some. The sample contains 120,000 to 150,000 clones, 75% to 90% of which appear only once. Source: blood, taken from a patient whose treatment included radiotherapy and nephrectomy. Receptors originate from a woman between 50 and 59 years old with renal cell carcinoma. The CDR3 runs from the conserved cysteine through the conserved F or W. D genes are given only for firm matches.

j_gene | d_gene | len | v_gene | CDR3aa
TRBJ1-1 | TRBD1 | 14 | TRBV18 | CASSPQGGDTEAFF
TRBJ2-3 | TRBD1 | 14 | TRBV10-3 | CATHGTGDTDTQYF
TRBJ2-2 | NA | 14 | TRBV7-2 | CASSLVRGPGELFF
TRBJ2-2 | NA | 14 | TRBV2 | CASRVRVNTGELFF
TRBJ1-2 | TRBD1 | 14 | TRBV7-2 | CASNRDRVNYGYTF
TRBJ2-1 | TRBD2 | 16 | TRBV19 | CASSFSSGGAMDEQFF
TRBJ1-2 | TRBD1 | 13 | TRBV5-1 | CASSPGQGNRYTF
TRBJ1-4 | TRBD1 | 17 | TRBV7-2 | CASSRRQGGTTNEKLFF
TRBJ1-4 | TRBD1 | 15 | TRBV6-1 | CASSEGQGSGEKLFF
TRBJ1-2 | NA | 12 | TRBV28 | CASSQGLGGYTF
TRBJ2-1 | TRBD2 | 12 | TRBV7-9 | CASSLAGNRQFF
TRBJ1-2 | NA | 13 | TRBV5-1 | CASTPAASYGYTF
TRBJ2-7 | NA | 16 | TRBV5-1 | CASSLIIRGGAAEQYF
TRBJ1-1 | NA | 15 | TRBV14 | CASSQGAGVGTEAFF
TRBJ2-7 | TRBD2 | 12 | TRBV29-1 | CSGTSESYEQYF
TRBJ1-1 | NA | 13 | TRBV29-1 | CSGGSGLNTEAFF
TRBJ1-3 | NA | 16 | TRBV4-1 | CASSRIQQTIGNTIYF
TRBJ1-2 | NA | 14 | TRBV2 | CASRSDSPSYGYTF
TRBJ1-2 | NA | 13 | TRBV27 | CASSFDSSYGYTF
TRBJ1-3 | NA | 10 | TRBV20-1 | CSVSTPTIYF
TRBJ2-7 | NA | 16 | TRBV2 | CASSEGLRAWGYEQYF
TRBJ1-3 | NA | 16 | TRBV5-1 | CASSLAGNLIGNTIYF
TRBJ2-3 | NA | 14 | TRBV4-1 | CASSPDSYTDTQYF
TRBJ2-7 | NA | 13 | TRBV27 | CASSQTGYYEQYF
TRBJ2-3 | TRBD2 | 18 | TRBV7-2 | CASSRYSTSGGPTDTQYF
TRBJ2-1 | NA | 15 | TRBV9 | CASSASGTPYNEQFF
TRBJ2-7 | NA | 17 | TRBV2 | CASSEPPGAGSHYEQYF
TRBJ1-5 | NA | 12 | TRBV7-6 | CASSQINQPQHF
TRBJ1-3 | NA | 12 | TRBV28 | CASSPPFDTIYF
TRBJ1-6 | NA | 13 | TRBV10-1 | CASSESGDSPLHF
TRBJ1-1 | NA | 13 | TRBV11-2 | CASSWIRDTEAFF
TRBJ2-2 | TRBD2 | 14 | TRBV27 | CAAGTSGNTGELFF
TRBJ2-2 | NA | 14 | TRBV19 | CASGSDMNTGELFF
TRBJ2-7 | TRBD1 | 18 | TRBV7-9 | CASSLGQGEGSGSYEQYF
TRBJ2-7 | NA | 10 | TRBV21-1 | CASPFRDEYF
TRBJ1-4 | NA | 15 | TRBV7-2 | CASSSGAATNEKLFF
TRBJ1-1 | NA | 15 | TRBV9 | CASSVEGRGRTEAFF
TRBJ1-1 | NA | 12 | TRBV28 | CASRPWIGEAFF
TRBJ2-5 | NA | 15 | TRBV4-1 | CASSQEGAGGETQYF
TRBJ1-1 | NA | 15 | TRBV18 | CASSPVGAPNTEAFF
TRBJ2-2 | TRBD2 | 18 | TRBV11-3 | CASSLGVGAGGNTGELFF
TRBJ2-1 | NA | 17 | TRBV15 | CATSISGGQSSYNEQFF
TRBJ2-3 | TRBD2 | 16 | TRBV4-3 | CASSPRLAGSTDTQYF